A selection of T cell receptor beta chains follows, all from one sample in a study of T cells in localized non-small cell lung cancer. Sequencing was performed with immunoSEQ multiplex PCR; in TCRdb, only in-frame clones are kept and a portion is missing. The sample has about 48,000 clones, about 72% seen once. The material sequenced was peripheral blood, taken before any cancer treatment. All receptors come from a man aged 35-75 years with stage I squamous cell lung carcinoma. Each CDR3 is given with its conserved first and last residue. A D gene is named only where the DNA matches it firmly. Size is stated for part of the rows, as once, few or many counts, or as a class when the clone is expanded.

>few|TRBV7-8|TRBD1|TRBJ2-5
TGTGCCAGCGGGGCAGGGGGCTCTCAAGAGACCCAGTACTTC
CASGAGGSQETQYF
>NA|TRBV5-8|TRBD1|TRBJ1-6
TGTGCCAGCAGCGGACAGGGGGCGACACCCCTCCACTTT
CASSGQGATPLHF
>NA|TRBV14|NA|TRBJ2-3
TGTGCCCCCCCCATCTGGTGGGGCCCCGGGACCACAGATACGCAGTATTTT
CAPPIWWGPGTTDTQYF
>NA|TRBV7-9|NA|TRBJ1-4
TGTGCCAGCAGTTCCTATCGGGTTGCAACTAATGAAAAACTGTTTTTT
CASSSYRVATNEKLFF
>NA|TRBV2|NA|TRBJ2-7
TGTGCCAGCAGCCCCTGGACAGAGAGCACCTACGAGCAGTACTTC
CASSPWTESTYEQYF
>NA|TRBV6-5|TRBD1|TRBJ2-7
TGTGCCAGCAGTTACCCGACAGGGGGCTCCTACGAGCAGTACTTC
CASSYPTGGSYEQYF
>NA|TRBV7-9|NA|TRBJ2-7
TGTGCCAGCAGCCCGCCGGGGAGCCCCATCTCCTACGAGCAGTACTTC
CASSPPGSPISYEQYF
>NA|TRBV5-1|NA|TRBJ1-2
TGCGCCAGCAGCTTGGATAGACAGGCGTATGGCTACACCTTC
CASSLDRQAYGYTF
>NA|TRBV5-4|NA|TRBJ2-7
TGTGCCAGCAGCTTGGGGCAGGGAAATTCGGCTTACGAGCAGTACTTC
CASSLGQGNSAYEQYF
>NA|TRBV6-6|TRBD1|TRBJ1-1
TGTGCCAGCAGTTACTCGATACGCGACAGGGGGCCTGAAGCTTTCTTT
CASSYSIRDRGPEAFF
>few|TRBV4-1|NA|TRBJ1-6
TGCGCCAGCAGCCAAGATGAGAGTGGGTTCTATAATTCACCCCTCCACTTT
CASSQDESGFYNSPLHF
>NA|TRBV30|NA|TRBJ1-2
TGTGCCTGGAGTGCCGCGTATGGCTACACCTTC
CAWSAAYGYTF
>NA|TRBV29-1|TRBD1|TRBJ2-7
TGCAGCGTTGTCCCCCGGGACAGAGGGTCTTACGAGCAGTACTTC
CSVVPRDRGSYEQYF
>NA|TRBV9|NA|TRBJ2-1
TGTGCCAGCAGCGTAGTGGGGGACAATGAGCAGTTCTTC
CASSVVGDNEQFF
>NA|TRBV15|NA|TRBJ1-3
TGTGCCACCAGCAGATCAACTCTGAGGGGGGATTCCGGAAACACCATATATTTT
CATSRSTLRGDSGNTIYF